Listed below are T cell receptor beta chains from one sample, sequenced in a study of cytomegalovirus exposure and HLA in healthy donors. Here immunoSEQ multiplex PCR was the method, and the copy in TCRdb shows in-frame clones only, minus some. The data show 100,000 or so clones, with around 82% seen just once and under 5% held by the top ten. The sequenced sample was PBMCs. These receptors were obtained from a woman in her fifties or sixties in good health and CMV-seropositive. The CDR3 runs from the conserved cysteine through the conserved F or W. Each record gives: D gene, J gene, V gene, clone size, CDR3 protein, CDR3 DNA. The D gene is left open where the match is weak. Not every row has a clone size; where given, it reads once, few, many or a size class.

TRBD2	TRBJ2-2	TRBV9	-	CASSVATSGGTGELFF	TGTGCCAGCAGCGTAGCTACTAGCGGGGGCACCGGGGAGCTGTTTTTT
TRBD1	TRBJ2-7	TRBV5-6	-	CASSYGTGATYEQYF	TGTGCCAGCAGCTATGGGACAGGGGCCACCTACGAGCAGTACTTC
-	TRBJ1-1	TRBV11-2	-	CASTVNTEAFF	TGTGCCAGCACCGTGAACACTGAAGCTTTCTTT
TRBD1	TRBJ1-2	TRBV27	once	CASSSPSRTGYGYTF	TGTGCCAGCAGTTCCCCCTCCCGGACAGGGTATGGCTACACCTTC
-	TRBJ1-4	TRBV30	-	CAWSVMYTTVNEKLFF	TGTGCCTGGAGTGTAATGTACACGACAGTTAATGAAAAACTGTTTTTT
-	TRBJ2-7	TRBV5-6	-	CASSFYGEQYF	TGTGCCAGCAGCTTTTACGGCGAGCAGTACTTC
TRBD1	TRBJ2-2	TRBV7-8	-	CASRIQGAGELFF	TGTGCCAGCAGGATACAGGGGGCCGGGGAGCTGTTTTTT
TRBD1	TRBJ2-6	TRBV6-1	-	CASSELAGGTGANVLTF	TGTGCCAGCAGTGAATTGGCAGGGGGAACTGGGGCCAACGTCCTGACTTTC
-	TRBJ2-3	TRBV6-1	few	CASREGGAGDTQYF	TGTGCCTCACGGGAAGGGGGAGCCGGGGATACGCAGTATTTT
TRBD2	TRBJ2-2	TRBV14	-	CASSQGPGGMAGELFF	TGTGCCAGCAGCCAAGGTCCCGGGGGGATGGCCGGGGAGCTGTTTTTT
TRBD1	TRBJ2-7	TRBV7-3	-	CASRLTGIGTYEQYF	TGTGCCAGCAGGTTGACAGGGATTGGGACCTACGAGCAGTACTTC
-	TRBJ2-2	TRBV4-1	-	CASSHQQGYSTGELFF	TGCGCCAGCAGCCACCAACAGGGTTATAGCACCGGGGAGCTGTTTTTT
-	TRBJ2-5	TRBV13	-	CASSLGEQETQYF	TGTGCCAGCAGCTTAGGGGAGCAAGAGACCCAGTACTTC
-	TRBJ2-7	TRBV7-9	-	CASSLARGYEQYF	TGTGCCAGCAGCTTAGCCCGGGGGTACGAGCAGTACTTC
TRBD1	TRBJ2-7	TRBV29-1	-	CSVTPPGQGTYEQYF	TGCAGCGTTACACCACCGGGACAGGGGACGTACGAGCAGTACTTC
-	TRBJ1-5	TRBV27	-	CASSPDRGNQPQHF	TGTGCCAGCAGTCCGGACAGAGGCAATCAGCCCCAGCATTTT
TRBD2	TRBJ2-7	TRBV6-1	-	CASSDLPGGSSYEQYF	TGTGCCAGCAGTGACTTGCCGGGGGGAAGCTCCTACGAGCAGTACTTC
TRBD1	TRBJ2-7	TRBV5-4	-	CASSLTRDRSYEQYF	TGTGCCAGCAGCCTCACCCGGGACAGGAGCTACGAGCAGTACTTC
TRBD1	TRBJ1-2	TRBV30	-	CAWSGSGGVYGYTF	TGTGCCTGGAGTGGATCAGGGGGTGTCTATGGCTACACCTTC
TRBD2	TRBJ2-7	TRBV9	few	CASSVDGRLAAPFGQYF	TGTGCCAGCAGCGTAGACGGGCGACTAGCGGCACCGTTCGGGCAGTACTTC
-	TRBJ1-1	TRBV7-9	few	CASSLGGQMNTEAFF	TGTGCCAGCAGCTTAGGAGGGCAAATGAACACTGAAGCTTTCTTT
TRBD2	TRBJ2-1	TRBV18	-	CASSPRQQGTSLYNEQFF	TGTGCCAGCTCACCTCGGCAGCAAGGGACTAGTCTGTACAATGAGCAGTTCTTC
TRBD2	TRBJ2-3	TRBV14	-	CASSQDPRGRLTDTQYF	TGTGCCAGCAGCCAAGATCCACGCGGGAGGTTGACAGATACGCAGTATTTT
TRBD1	TRBJ1-3	TRBV5-5	-	CASSLEQGVSGNTIYF	TGTGCCAGCAGCTTGGAACAGGGGGTCTCTGGAAACACCATATATTTT
-	TRBJ1-1	TRBV9	once	CASSTGDTEAFF	TGTGCCAGCAGCACCGGGGACACTGAAGCTTTCTTT
TRBD2	TRBJ2-7	TRBV27	-	CASSVAGGSYEQYF	TGTGCCAGCAGTGTGGCGGGAGGATCCTACGAGCAGTACTTC
-	TRBJ2-5	TRBV5-1	-	CASSVQGIQETQYF	TGCGCCAGCAGCGTACAGGGAATCCAAGAGACCCAGTACTTC
-	TRBJ2-5	TRBV7-2	-	CASSRRSGETQYF	TGTGCCAGCAGCCGGAGGTCGGGAGAGACCCAGTACTTC
TRBD2	TRBJ2-3	TRBV2	-	CASVLKRERDTQYF	TGTGCCAGCGTGTTAAAGCGGGAGAGAGATACGCAGTATTTT
TRBD2	TRBJ2-7	TRBV7-8	-	CASSSLVGELAGPTYEQYF	TGTGCCAGCAGCTCCCTCGTGGGGGAGCTAGCGGGACCCACCTACGAGCAGTACTTC
TRBD1	TRBJ1-1	TRBV30	-	CAWSDHLTGQNTEAFF	TGTGCCTGGAGTGACCATTTGACAGGGCAGAACACTGAAGCTTTCTTT
-	TRBJ1-2	TRBV30	-	CAWSGSAVYGYTF	TGTGCCTGGAGCGGCTCAGCGGTCTATGGCTACACCTTC
TRBD2	TRBJ2-2	TRBV10-3	-	CAITQRGLAGGPKTGELFF	TGTGCCATCACCCAAAGGGGACTAGCGGGGGGGCCGAAAACCGGGGAGCTGTTTTTT
-	TRBJ2-5	TRBV5-1	-	CASRGHIETQYF	TGCGCCAGCCGCGGACACATTGAGACCCAGTACTTC
-	TRBJ2-3	TRBV11-2	-	CASSLGQRAQYF	TGTGCCAGCAGCTTAGGGCAGCGAGCGCAGTATTTT
-	TRBJ1-1	TRBV5-1	-	CASSPSSMNTEAFF	TGCGCCAGCAGCCCCTCCAGTATGAACACTGAAGCTTTCTTT
TRBD2	TRBJ2-2	TRBV9	-	CASSVAPRAGDPIGGELFF	TGTGCCAGCAGCGTAGCTCCTAGGGCGGGGGACCCAATTGGCGGGGAGCTGTTTTTT
-	TRBJ1-2	TRBV15	-	CATSRDRVGVDGYTF	TGTGCCACCAGCAGAGATCGAGTGGGAGTCGATGGCTACACCTTC
-	TRBJ2-1	TRBV13	-	CASSLGSSSYNEQFF	TGTGCCAGCAGCTTAGGCTCGAGCTCCTACAATGAGCAGTTCTTC
-	TRBJ1-1	TRBV2	-	CASSELEGGITEAFF	TGTGCCAGCAGTGAATTAGAGGGCGGAATCACTGAAGCTTTCTTT
-	TRBJ2-5	TRBV19	-	CASRETGYETQYF	TGTGCCAGTAGAGAAACAGGGTACGAGACCCAGTACTTC
-	TRBJ2-7	TRBV30	-	CAWSLGGVYEQYF	TGTGCCTGGAGTTTAGGGGGGGTCTACGAGCAGTACTTC
TRBD2	TRBJ2-7	TRBV7-9	-	CASSSSGRGYEQYF	TGTGCCAGCAGCTCAAGCGGGAGGGGGTACGAGCAGTACTTC
-	TRBJ2-2	TRBV7-3	-	CASSPIVGVGGELFF	TGTGCCAGCAGCCCAATCGTAGGAGTCGGCGGGGAGCTGTTTTTT
TRBD1	TRBJ1-2	TRBV6-5	-	CASSGTATNYGYTF	TGTGCCAGCAGCGGGACAGCGACTAACTATGGCTACACCTTC
-	TRBJ2-1	TRBV4-1	-	CASSQDGAGNYNEQFF	TGCGCCAGCAGCCAAGATGGGGCGGGGAACTACAATGAGCAGTTCTTC
TRBD2	TRBJ2-3	TRBV7-3	-	CASSLTLAGGADTQYF	TGTGCCAGCAGCTTAACGCTAGCGGGAGGCGCAGATACGCAGTATTTT
-	TRBJ1-5	TRBV6-5	-	CASSRKQGNQPQHF	TGTGCCAGCAGCAGGAAGCAGGGGAATCAGCCCCAGCATTTT